A single sample gave rise to the 9 T cell receptor beta chains below, sequenced in a study of metastatic and nonmetastatic thyroid tumors. TCRdb reassembled clones from the PCR reads with MiXCR. This sample has 30,000 to 40,000 clones; 15% occur once, and the top ten carry around a fifth. No treatment of any kind had been given to any patient before thyroid surgery. Sequenced: blood. These receptors came from a male donor with papillary thyroid cancer or a benign thyroid nodule (not recorded which). Some clones in this sample may be carry-over from other donors' samples.

The rearrangement links TRBV7-9 to TRBJ2-2; 8 bases align to TRBD2. V dropped 5 bases and J dropped 0; count of bases not matched to a gene: 2. CDR1 and CDR2 (germline): SEHNR, FQNEAQ (reference sequence). The CDR3 sequence is 15 residues long. CDR3 protein: CASSLGGANTGELFF. CDR3 DNA sequence: TGTGCCAGCAGCCTCGGGGGGGCGAACACCGGGGAGCTGTTTTTT.

The V and J genes are TRBV5-1 and TRBJ2-3; D gene ambiguous. Trimming pared 4 bases from V and 2 bases from J, leaving 17 bases between. Germline CDR1 SGHRS, CDR2 YFSETQ. This CDR3 has 16 amino acids. Here the CDR3 DNA reads TGCGCCAGCAGCCGGCAGCCTCTCGGTTTCACAGATACGCAGTATTTT. As protein: CASSRQPLGFTDTQYF. The entire variable domain, with the rest obtained from reference TRBV5-1 and TRBJ2-3, is as follows: KAGVTQTPRYLIKTRGQQVTLSCSPISGHRSVSWYQQTPGQGLQFLFEYFSETQRNKGNFPGRFSGRQFSNSRSEMNVSTLELGDSALYLCASSRQPLGFTDTQYFGPGTRLTVL.

This clone came up many times. The V and J genes are TRBV15 and TRBJ2-7, with 7 bases aligning to TRBD2. The trim removed 11 bases at V and 3 bases at J, leaving 4 bases unmatched. Germline V lookup: CDR1 LNHNV, CDR2 YYDKDF (reference sequence). The CDR3 is 11 residues long. Here the CDR3 DNA reads TGTGCCGTCCGGGGGGACTACGAGCAGTACTTC. Residues: CAVRGDYEQYF.

This clone was counted ten times or more. This sequence joins TRBV24-1 and TRBJ2-5, with D unresolved. Trimming stripped 6 bases from V and 5 bases from J, with 12 bases between. The CDR3 extends over 13 amino acids. CDR1 KGHDR and CDR2 SFDVKD come from the germline V gene. The CDR3 sequence is CATSPGPGETQYF. DNA of the CDR3: TGTGCCACCAGTCCGGGTCCCGGGGAGACCCAGTACTTC.

This clone was recorded at least ten times. This chain joins TRBV5-1 and TRBJ1-4, with D possibly being TRBD1 (5 bases). Trimming removed 0 bases at V and 5 bases at J, with 14 bases between. Germline values: CDR1 SGHRS, CDR2 YFSETQ. The CDR3 is made up of 16 amino acids. CDR3 nucleotides: TGCGCCAGCAGCTTGGGTCGGGGCCCGGGGAATGAAAAACTGTTTTTT. It encodes CASSLGRGPGNEKLFF.

This clone was counted at least ten times. This chain connects TRBV10-3 to TRBJ2-5; D call uncertain. Germline loops: CDR1 ENHRY, CDR2 SYGVKD. This CDR3 has 12 residues. The V end lost 4 bases, the J end lost 0 bases, and 3 bases lay between the germline ends. The CDR3: CAISVDQETQYF. DNA of the CDR3: TGTGCCATCAGTGTAGACCAAGAGACCCAGTACTTC.

This clone has a count of ten or more. This rearrangement joins TRBV5-1 to TRBJ1-4; D perhaps matches TRBD1 (6 bases). Deletions cut 1 base from V and 5 bases from J, with 6 bases between. The CDR3 has 13 residues. CDR1 is SGHRS, CDR2 YFSETQ, per germline. DNA of the CDR3: TGCGCCAGCAGCTTGACAGGGAATGAAAAACTGTTTTTT. Amino acids: CASSLTGNEKLFF.

This clone occurred many times. This sequence joins TRBV5-1 and TRBJ1-1; D is unclear. CDR3 size: 13 residues. The V end was cut by 4 bases, the J end by 0 bases, with 7 bases between. Germline V lookup: CDR1 SGHRS, CDR2 YFSETQ. CDR3 region: CASSRDMNTEAFF. For the CDR3, the DNA is TGCGCCAGCAGCCGAGACATGAACACTGAAGCTTTCTTT.

As concerns this clone: A much larger clone lies a single base off, so this may be a read error. CDR3 bases: TGTGCCAGCGAGATCACTGGAGCAGATACGCAGTATTTT. It translates to CASEITGADTQYF. This chain links TRBV14 with TRBJ2-3; no clear D gene. The CDR3 covers 13 residues. Per the germline V gene, CDR1 is SGHDN and CDR2 is FVKESK. V was clipped by 8 bases and J by 4 bases, with 13 bases between them.